This T cell receptor (beta chain) is drawn from a study of cytomegalovirus exposure and HLA in healthy donors. A multiplex PCR was run with 60 Vbeta primers and 13 Jbeta primers. Using immunoSEQ multiplex PCR, the repertoire was profiled, and TCRdb retains in-frame clones only, with some absent. Of more than 90,000 clones in the sample, approximately 80% are singletons; the top ten hold approximately 4.2%. Study results and caveats: A previous analysis found most TCR beta V segments productive roughly 87% or roughly 30% of the time.

Turning to this clone: Its antigen is not identified.

The CDR3 is 14 amino acids. V gave up 4 bases and J gave up 5 bases; unmatched junction bases: 4. Germline CDR1 SGHAT, CDR2 FQNNGV. The chain is built from TRBV11-2 and TRBJ2-1; 8 nucleotides line up with TRBD2. The receptor's source is a woman aged 65 to 85 in good health and CMV-seropositive. The source material was PBMCs. CDR3 nucleotides: TGTGCCAGCAGCTCAGCAGCGGGAGACAATGAGCAGTTCTTC. It specifies CASSSAAGDNEQFF.